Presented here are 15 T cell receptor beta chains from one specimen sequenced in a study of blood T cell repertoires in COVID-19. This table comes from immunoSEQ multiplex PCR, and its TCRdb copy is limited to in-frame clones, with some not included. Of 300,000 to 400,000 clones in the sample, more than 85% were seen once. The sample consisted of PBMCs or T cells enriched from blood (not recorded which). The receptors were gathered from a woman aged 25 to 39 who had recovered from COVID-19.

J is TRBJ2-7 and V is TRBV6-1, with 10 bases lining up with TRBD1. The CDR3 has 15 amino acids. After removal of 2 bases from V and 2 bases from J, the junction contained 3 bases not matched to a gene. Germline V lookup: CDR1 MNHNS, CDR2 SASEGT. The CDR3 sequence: CASSESGQGAYEQYF. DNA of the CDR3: TGTGCCAGCAGTGAAAGCGGACAGGGGGCCTACGAGCAGTACTTC.

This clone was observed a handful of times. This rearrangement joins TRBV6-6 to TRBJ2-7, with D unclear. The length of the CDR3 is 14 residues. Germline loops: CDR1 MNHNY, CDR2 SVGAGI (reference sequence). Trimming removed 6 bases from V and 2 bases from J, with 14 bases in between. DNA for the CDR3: TGTGCCAGCAGCCACTCCACCCCGGCCTACGAGCAGTACTTC. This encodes CASSHSTPAYEQYF.

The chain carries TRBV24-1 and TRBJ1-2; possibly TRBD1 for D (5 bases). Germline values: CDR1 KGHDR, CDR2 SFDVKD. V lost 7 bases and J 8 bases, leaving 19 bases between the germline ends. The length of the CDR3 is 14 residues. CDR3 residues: CATRKPGAAGGYTF. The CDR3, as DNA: TGTGCCACCAGGAAACCCGGGGCGGCGGGGGGCTACACCTTC.

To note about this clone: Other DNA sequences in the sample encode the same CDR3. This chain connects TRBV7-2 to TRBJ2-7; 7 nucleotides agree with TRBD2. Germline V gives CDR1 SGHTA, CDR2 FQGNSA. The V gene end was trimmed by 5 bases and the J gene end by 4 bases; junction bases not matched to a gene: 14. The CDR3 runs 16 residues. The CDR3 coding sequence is TGTGCCAGCAGCCGGCTGAGCGGGACGTCGGGATACGAGCAGTACTTC. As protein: CASSRLSGTSGYEQYF. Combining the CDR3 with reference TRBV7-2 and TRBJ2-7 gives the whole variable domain GAGVSQSPSNKVTEKGKDVELRCDPISGHTALYWYRQSLGQGLEFLIYFQGNSAPDKSGLPSDRFSAERTGGSVSTLTIQRTQQEDSAVYLCASSRLSGTSGYEQYFGPGTRLTVT.

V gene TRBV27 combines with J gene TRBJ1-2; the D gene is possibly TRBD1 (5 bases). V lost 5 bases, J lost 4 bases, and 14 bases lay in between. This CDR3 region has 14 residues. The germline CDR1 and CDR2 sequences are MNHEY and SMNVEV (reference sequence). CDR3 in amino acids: CASSPQGISYGYTF. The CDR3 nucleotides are TGTGCCAGCAGTCCGCAGGGCATATCCTATGGCTACACCTTC.

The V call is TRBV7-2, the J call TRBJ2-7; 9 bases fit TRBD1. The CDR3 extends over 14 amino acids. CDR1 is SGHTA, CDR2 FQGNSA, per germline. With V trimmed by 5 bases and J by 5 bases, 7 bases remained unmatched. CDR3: CASSEWTGDNEQYF. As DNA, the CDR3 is TGTGCCAGCAGCGAATGGACAGGGGACAACGAGCAGTACTTC.

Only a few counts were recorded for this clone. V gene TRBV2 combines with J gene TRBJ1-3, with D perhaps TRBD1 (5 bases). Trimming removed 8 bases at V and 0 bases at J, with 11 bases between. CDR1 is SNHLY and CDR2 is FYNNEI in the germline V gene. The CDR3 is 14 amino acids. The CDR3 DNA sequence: TGTGCCAGCCGGGGACTGAGCTCTGGAAACACCATATATTTT. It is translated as CASRGLSSGNTIYF.

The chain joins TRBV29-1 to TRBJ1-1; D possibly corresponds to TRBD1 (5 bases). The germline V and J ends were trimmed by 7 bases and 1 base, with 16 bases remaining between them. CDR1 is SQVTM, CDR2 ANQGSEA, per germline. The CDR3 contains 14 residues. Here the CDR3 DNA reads TGCAGCGGAAAGCTAATCGGGGGGAACACTGAAGCTTTCTTT. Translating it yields CSGKLIGGNTEAFF.

DNA of the CDR3: TGTGCCAGCTCACCCTCCGGGACAGGGTGGGAGACCCAGTACTTC. Translated: CASSPSGTGWETQYF. V and J are TRBV18 and TRBJ2-5; 9 positions agree with TRBD1. There are 15 residues in the CDR3. V lost 3 bases to trimming and J lost 5 bases; unmatched junction nucleotides: 7. The germline CDR1 and CDR2 sequences are KGHSH and LQKENI.

The CDR3 bases are TGTGCCAGCAATAAGGGGGCTGAAGCTTTCTTT. Its protein product is CASNKGAEAFF. The chain joins TRBV5-5 to TRBJ1-1; TRBD1 might be the D (6 bases). The CDR3 has 11 residues. Deletions cut 6 bases from V and 6 bases from J, with 9 bases between. The germline V gene encodes CDR1 SGHKS and CDR2 YYEKEE (reference sequence).

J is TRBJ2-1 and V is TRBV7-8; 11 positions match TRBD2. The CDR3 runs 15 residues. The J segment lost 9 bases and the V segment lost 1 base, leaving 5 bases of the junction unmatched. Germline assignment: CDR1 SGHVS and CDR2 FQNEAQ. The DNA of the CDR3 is TGTGCCAGCAGCTTAGAAGTAGCGGGGGGGAGTGAGCAGTTCTTC. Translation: CASSLEVAGGSEQFF.

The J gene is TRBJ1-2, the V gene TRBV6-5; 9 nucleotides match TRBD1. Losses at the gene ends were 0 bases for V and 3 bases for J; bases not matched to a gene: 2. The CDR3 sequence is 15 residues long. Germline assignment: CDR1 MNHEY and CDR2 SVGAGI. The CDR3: CASSYSWDRDYGYTF. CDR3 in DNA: TGTGCCAGCAGTTACTCATGGGACAGGGACTATGGCTACACCTTC.

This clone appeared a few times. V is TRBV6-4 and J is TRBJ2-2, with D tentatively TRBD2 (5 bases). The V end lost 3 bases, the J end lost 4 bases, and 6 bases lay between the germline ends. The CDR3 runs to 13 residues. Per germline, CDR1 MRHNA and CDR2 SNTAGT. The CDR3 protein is CASSDRGTGELFF. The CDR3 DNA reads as TGTGCCAGCAGTGATCGGGGCACCGGGGAGCTGTTTTTT.

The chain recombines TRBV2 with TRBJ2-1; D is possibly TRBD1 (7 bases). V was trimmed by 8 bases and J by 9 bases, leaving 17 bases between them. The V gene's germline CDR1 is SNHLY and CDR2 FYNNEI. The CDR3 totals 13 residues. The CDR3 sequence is CASFFQGGGEQFF. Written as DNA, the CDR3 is TGTGCCAGCTTTTTTCAGGGGGGCGGTGAGCAGTTCTTC.

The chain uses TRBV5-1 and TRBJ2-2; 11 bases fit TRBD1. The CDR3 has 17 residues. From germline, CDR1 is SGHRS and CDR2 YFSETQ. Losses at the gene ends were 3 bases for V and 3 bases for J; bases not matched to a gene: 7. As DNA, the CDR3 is TGCGCCAGCAGCTGGACAGGGGGCGCTTCTGACACCGGGGAGCTGTTTTTT. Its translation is CASSWTGGASDTGELFF.